These 30 T cell receptor beta chains originate from one sample sequenced in a study of identifying expanded T cells in peripheral blood. The method was immunoSEQ multiplex PCR; TCRdb's version includes in-frame clones alone and lacks a portion of them. The sample has some 99,000 clones, roughly 90% seen once. Sequenced material: blood. These receptors were taken from a person between 18 and 70 years old in good health.

The sample holds one count of this clone. This chain joins TRBV19 and TRBJ2-6, with a possible D match to TRBD1 (5 bases). CDR3 length equals 15 residues. Germline CDR1 and CDR2: LNHDA and SQIVND (reference sequence). The V end lost 3 bases, the J end lost 2 bases, and 8 bases lay between the germline ends. DNA for the CDR3: TGTGCCAGTAGTATTTCGGACACTGGGGCCAACGTCCTGACTTTC. Encoded protein: CASSISDTGANVLTF.

The chain carries TRBV7-2 and TRBJ2-3; D unclear. This CDR3 has 13 residues. Germline CDR1 is SGHTA and CDR2 is FQGNSA. V was clipped by 5 bases and J by 2 bases, with 8 bases between them. CDR3 DNA sequence: TGTGCCAGCAGCCTCCCGACCACAGATACGCAGTATTTT. Protein: CASSLPTTDTQYF.

The rearrangement links TRBV19 to TRBJ2-3, with TRBD2 matching over 12 bases. Looked up from germline, CDR1 is LNHDA and CDR2 is SQIVND (reference sequence). V shed 5 bases, J shed 6 bases, and the junction held 6 bases outside the gene matches. This CDR3 comprises 15 residues. For the CDR3, the DNA is TGTGCCAGTAGTTCAACTAGCGGGAGGATGGATACGCAGTATTTT. Amino acids: CASSSTSGRMDTQYF.

In this sample, this clone turned up once. This chain uses TRBV7-3 with TRBJ1-1; 9 bases align to TRBD1. J gave up 1 base and V 3 bases, and 3 bases lay outside the gene matches. In germline, CDR1 is SGHTA, CDR2 FQGTGA. This CDR3 region has 15 residues. The chain's CDR3 is CASSFSGQGNTEAFF. In DNA, the CDR3 is TGTGCCAGCAGCTTCTCGGGACAGGGGAACACTGAAGCTTTCTTT.

Written as DNA, the CDR3 is TGTGCCAGCAGTCCTCGAAATACGCAGTATTTT. This codes for CASSPRNTQYF. The J gene is TRBJ2-3, the V gene TRBV11-3, with D unresolved. V lost 6 bases, J lost 7 bases, and 8 bases lay in between. The CDR3 length is 11 residues. In germline, CDR1 is SGHNT, CDR2 YENEEA.

J is TRBJ1-2 and V is TRBV4-1; D is unclear. The length of the CDR3 is 14 residues. V lost 5 bases to trimming and J lost 0 bases, with 10 bases between them. The germline V gene encodes CDR1 MGHRA and CDR2 YSYEKL. The CDR3: CASSSRRSNYGYTF. CDR3 bases: TGCGCCAGCAGCTCCAGAAGATCTAACTATGGCTACACCTTC.

This clone showed up just once. The chain joins TRBV6-5 to TRBJ2-7; D possibly matches TRBD1 or TRBD2 (5 bases each). V shed 0 bases and J shed 0 bases, with 12 bases lying between them. Germline-derived CDR1 and CDR2 are MNHEY and SVGAGI. This CDR3 is 16 amino acids long. CDR3 nucleotides: TGTGCCAGCAGTTACTCGACCCCAGGGAGCTCCTACGAGCAGTACTTC. Its protein is CASSYSTPGSSYEQYF.

The chain has TRBV5-8 and TRBJ1-1, with 9 bases that match TRBD1. The length of the CDR3 is 14 residues. The J segment lost 1 base and the V segment lost 5 bases, leaving 3 bases of the junction unmatched. Germline V gene sequence: CDR1 SGHTS, CDR2 YDEGEE. CDR3: CASSRDRENTEAFF. The CDR3 coding sequence is TGTGCCAGCAGTCGGGACAGGGAGAACACTGAAGCTTTCTTT.

The chain couples TRBV5-1 to TRBJ2-7; D not certain. Deletions cut 1 base from V and 6 bases from J, with 14 bases between. The length of the CDR3 is 14 residues. CDR1 is SGHRS and CDR2 is YFSETQ in the germline V gene. CDR3 protein: CASSLFRSPAEQYF. The CDR3 DNA is TGCGCCAGCAGCTTGTTTCGCTCCCCCGCCGAGCAGTACTTC.

V usage is TRBV6-1 and J usage is TRBJ2-1; D is uncertain. Germline loops: CDR1 MNHNS, CDR2 SASEGT. The CDR3 extends over 15 amino acids. The V gene lost 1 base and the J gene lost 6 bases, with 13 bases spanning the gap. As DNA, the CDR3 is TGTGCCAGCAGTGAAGTCGGGTCAAAGGTCAATGAGCAGTTCTTC. Translating it yields CASSEVGSKVNEQFF.

The chain has TRBV6-5 and TRBJ1-3; D may be TRBD1 (5 bases). CDR1 is MNHEY and CDR2 is SVGAGI in the germline V gene. V was shortened by 5 bases and J by 4 bases, with 12 bases between the two germline ends. The CDR3 has 14 residues. The chain's CDR3 is CASSGGGTGNTIYF. Here the CDR3 DNA reads TGTGCCAGCAGTGGGGGTGGGACGGGAAACACCATATATTTT.

V gene TRBV7-2 combines with J gene TRBJ2-5; 9 bases line up with TRBD1. The CDR3 runs 15 residues. Germline V lookup: CDR1 SGHTA, CDR2 FQGNSA. J lost 5 bases, V lost 6 bases, and 10 bases had no gene match. CDR3: CASSIGQGLGETQYF. DNA of the CDR3: TGTGCCAGCAGTATCGGACAGGGGCTGGGGGAGACCCAGTACTTC.

The chain joins TRBV7-2 to TRBJ2-7; D call uncertain. CDR1 SGHTA and CDR2 FQGNSA come from the germline V gene. This CDR3 has 14 residues. With 2 bases removed from V and 4 bases from J, the gap between germline ends came to 12 bases. The CDR3 DNA follows: TGTGCCAGCAGCTTACACAGAGGAGTGTACGAGCAGTACTTC. Encoded protein: CASSLHRGVYEQYF.

This chain uses TRBV2 with TRBJ1-5; D might be TRBD1 (6 bases). This CDR3 region has 12 residues. Germline V gene sequence: CDR1 SNHLY, CDR2 FYNNEI. V was shortened by 7 bases and J by 5 bases, with 9 bases between the two germline ends. The CDR3, as DNA: TGTGCCAGCAAATCAGGGGATCAGCCCCAGCATTTT. Its protein product is CASKSGDQPQHF.

V and J are TRBV6-5 and TRBJ1-1, with 7 bases identical to TRBD1. The V gene end was trimmed by 2 bases and the J gene end by 3 bases; junction bases not matched to a gene: 6. CDR1 and CDR2 from the germline V gene are MNHEY and SVGAGI. The CDR3 consists of 15 residues. The CDR3 loop is CASSYERQGHTEAFF. CDR3 bases: TGTGCCAGCAGTTACGAGAGACAGGGTCACACTGAAGCTTTCTTT.

The chain has TRBV5-1 and TRBJ1-5, with a weak D call TRBD1 (5 bases). Looked up from germline, CDR1 is SGHRS and CDR2 is YFSETQ. Trimming pared 0 bases from V and 5 bases from J, leaving 12 bases between. The length of the CDR3 is 15 residues. CDR3 residues: CASSLDGTADQPQHF. The CDR3 DNA is TGCGCCAGCAGCTTGGACGGGACGGCAGATCAGCCCCAGCATTTT.

The chain couples TRBV4-1 to TRBJ2-1; 9 bases fit TRBD2. This CDR3 is built from 16 residues. CDR1 is MGHRA and CDR2 is YSYEKL in the germline V gene. V lost 0 bases, J lost 8 bases, and 8 bases stayed unmatched. The CDR3 protein is CASSQDTLAGFYEQFF. The DNA of the CDR3 is TGCGCCAGCAGCCAAGATACCCTAGCGGGATTCTATGAGCAGTTCTTC.

This clone was counted a few times. The chain joins TRBV7-8 to TRBJ2-7; possibly TRBD1 for D (6 bases). V dropped 5 bases and J dropped 3 bases, with 11 bases sitting between them. Germline-derived CDR1 and CDR2 are SGHVS and FQNEAQ. The CDR3 consists of 13 residues. Written as DNA, the CDR3 is TGTGCCAGCAGCCCGTGGACAGACTACGAGCAGTACTTC. This codes for CASSPWTDYEQYF. Together with reference TRBV7-8 and TRBJ2-7, the CDR3 gives the full variable domain: GAGVSQSPRYKVAKRGQDVALRCDPISGHVSLFWYQQALGQGPEFLTYFQNEAQLDKSGLPSDRFFAERPEGSVSTLKIQRTQQEDSAVYLCASSPWTDYEQYFGPGTRLTVT.

The chain is built from TRBV11-2 and TRBJ2-7; D perhaps matches TRBD1 (5 bases). Germline CDR1 SGHAT, CDR2 FQNNGV. This CDR3 has 17 residues. Trimming removed 0 bases from V and 3 bases from J, with 18 bases in between. CDR3 amino acids: CASSLDLGRVTRYEQYF. The CDR3 DNA sequence: TGTGCCAGCAGCTTAGATCTGGGCAGGGTTACTCGCTACGAGCAGTACTTC.

The chain joins TRBV20-1 to TRBJ2-7; D tentatively fits TRBD1 or TRBD2 (5 bases each). CDR1 is DFQATT, CDR2 SNEGSKA, per germline (reference sequence). The ends were cut back, 5 bases at V and 5 bases at J, with 10 bases in the middle. The CDR3 is 11 residues long. The CDR3 sequence: CSAYRDHEQYF. CDR3 sequence (DNA): TGCAGTGCTTACCGGGACCACGAGCAGTACTTC.

The chain is built from TRBV5-6 and TRBJ2-7, with D perhaps matching TRBD1 (5 bases). Per germline, CDR1 SGHDT and CDR2 YYEEEE. V lost 0 bases, J lost 7 bases, and 14 bases lay in between. The CDR3 sequence is 14 residues long. The CDR3 is CASSLDRGAWEQYF. The CDR3, as DNA: TGTGCCAGCAGCTTGGATAGGGGTGCATGGGAGCAGTACTTC. The full variable domain, with the rest looked up from reference TRBV5-6 and TRBJ2-7, is DAGVTQSPTHLIKTRGQQVTLRCSPKSGHDTVSWYQQALGQGPQFIFQYYEEEERQRGNFPDRFSGHQFPNYSSELNVNALLLGDSALYLCASSLDRGAWEQYFGPGTRLTVT.

The chain couples TRBV7-8 to TRBJ1-5, with TRBD1 as a possible D gene (5 bases). CDR1 is SGHVS, CDR2 FQNEAQ, per germline. The germline V and J ends were trimmed by 5 bases and 1 base, with 15 bases remaining between them. The CDR3 length is 16 residues. The CDR3 spells CASSQGRVRSNQPQHF. CDR3 sequence (DNA): TGTGCCAGCAGCCAGGGCAGGGTTAGGAGCAATCAGCCCCAGCATTTT.

The chain joins TRBV5-1 to TRBJ2-7; TRBD2 matches 9 bases. The V and J ends lost 2 bases and 2 bases, in that order; junction bases with no gene match: 2. The CDR3 has 14 residues. CDR1 SGHRS and CDR2 YFSETQ come from the germline V gene. Written as DNA, the CDR3 is TGCGCCAGCAGCTTAGCGGGAGGCCCCTACGAGCAGTACTTC. It translates to CASSLAGGPYEQYF.

This chain connects TRBV10-1 to TRBJ2-7; 11 nucleotides line up with TRBD1. This CDR3 region has 15 residues. Unmatched junction bases numbered 8, after V lost 9 bases and J lost 1 base. CDR1 WNHNN and CDR2 SYGVQD come from the germline V gene (reference sequence). The CDR3 sequence: CARLLGTGGSYEQYF. CDR3 coding DNA: TGCGCCAGGTTATTAGGGACAGGGGGGTCCTACGAGCAGTACTTC.

The V call is TRBV7-8, the J call TRBJ2-2; D is unclear. The CDR3 has 13 amino acids. The germline V gene has CDR1 SGHVS and CDR2 FQNEAQ. V lost 3 bases to trimming and J lost 9 bases, with 11 bases between them. The CDR3 region is CASSFLLSRELFF. The CDR3 DNA reads TGTGCCAGCAGCTTTCTATTAAGTAGGGAGCTGTTTTTT.

The rearrangement uses TRBV4-3 and TRBJ2-7; D may be TRBD2 (7 bases). Germline CDR1 reads LGHNA; CDR2 reads YSLEER. The CDR3 has 15 amino acids. V was clipped by 3 bases and J by 6 bases, with 18 bases between them. Here the CDR3 reads CASSHLGGPRGEQYF. For the CDR3, the DNA is TGCGCCAGCAGCCACCTCGGGGGGCCTCGAGGCGAGCAGTACTTC.

The rearrangement uses TRBV5-4 and TRBJ2-5, with a tentative D call TRBD1 (6 bases). The CDR3 totals 13 residues. The V and J ends lost 4 bases and 5 bases respectively, with 12 bases between them. CDR1 is SGHNT, CDR2 YYREEE, per germline (reference sequence). This chain's CDR3 is CASSRDTGETQYF. The DNA of the CDR3 is TGTGCCAGCAGCCGGGACACTGGGGAGACCCAGTACTTC.

This rearrangement joins TRBV6-6 to TRBJ2-3; D tentatively fits TRBD1 or TRBD2 (6 bases each). The CDR3 is 16 residues long. The germline gives CDR1 MNHNY, CDR2 SVGAGI (reference sequence). V was pared by 5 bases and J by 2 bases, with 17 bases between. In DNA, the CDR3 is TGTGCCAGCAGTCGGCGGAGGGGGGAATTCACAGATACGCAGTATTTT. Its translation is CASSRRRGEFTDTQYF.

The chain uses TRBV11-2 and TRBJ1-6, with 8 bases lining up with TRBD1. The germline CDR1 and CDR2 sequences are SGHAT and FQNNGV. This CDR3 spans 16 amino acids. J was trimmed by 9 bases and V by 6 bases; bases with no gene match: 13. The CDR3: CASRTGTGSIFSPLHF. The CDR3 coding sequence is TGTGCCAGCAGGACCGGGACAGGCAGTATCTTTTCACCCCTCCACTTT.

V is TRBV19 and J is TRBJ1-5, with 8 bases lining up with TRBD1. The V and J ends lost 6 bases and 5 bases, in that order; junction bases with no gene match: 12. Germline CDR1 reads LNHDA; CDR2 reads SQIVND (reference sequence). The CDR3 has 16 residues. The CDR3 protein is CASRGTGRGRDQPQHF. The CDR3 nucleotides read TGTGCCAGTAGAGGGACAGGCCGAGGAAGGGATCAGCCCCAGCATTTT.